This T cell receptor (beta chain) was recovered during a study of T cell responses to AZD1222 COVID-19 vaccine. Analyses pooled second doses at about 4 or about 12 weeks. Clones were read by immunoSEQ multiplex PCR, and TCRdb kept only the in-frame ones, dropping some. The sample lists 150,000 to 200,000 clones, 90% seen once, with 5% to 6.5% in the top ten. A note on this clone: Its antigen is still unknown.

V lost 0 bases and J lost 8; bases outside the gene matches: 5. Germline assignment: CDR1 MNHEY and CDR2 SVGAGI. CDR3 length: 14 residues. General study points: The peak T cell response came first, and repertoires were sampled only after it. Increased Spike-specific TCR breadth and depth were observed after two AZD1222 doses. Spike-spanning, vaccine-associated CD4 TCRs were dominant at 160-218 and 743-854.

Here the sequenced sample was peripheral blood, taken 28 days after the second AZD1222 dose. The gene calls are TRBV6-5 and TRBJ1-2, with 8 bases that match TRBD1. The receptor was isolated from an adult who received the AZD1222 COVID-19 vaccine. CDR3 protein: CASSYSGTGGGYTF. In nucleotides, the CDR3 is TGTGCCAGCAGTTACTCCGGGACAGGTGGCGGCTACACCTTC.